This entry lists 10 T cell receptor beta chains sequenced from one sample in a study of blood T cell repertoires in COVID-19. Clones were sequenced by immunoSEQ multiplex PCR, and TCRdb holds only the in-frame ones, with some missing. The sample gives some 80,000 clones, around 80% of which show up once; around 21% is in the top ten. The sequenced material came from peripheral blood. The source is a woman older than 75 with active or convalescent COVID-19.

The chain links TRBV19 to TRBJ1-1; a possible D gene is TRBD1 (5 bases). V lost 3 bases and J lost 6, with 14 bases in between. The germline CDR1 and CDR2 sequences are LNHDA and SQIVND (reference sequence). CDR3 length equals 14 residues. The CDR3 here is CASSIAGRGSEAFF. CDR3 bases: TGTGCCAGTAGTATTGCGGGGCGGGGCTCTGAAGCTTTCTTT.

This clone was detected only a few times. In nucleotides, the CDR3 is TGTGCCAGCAGCTTCCCCCGGAGCGAAGAGCAGTACTTC. Its translation: CASSFPRSEEQYF. This sequence joins TRBV7-9 and TRBJ2-7, with D unresolved. Germline assignment: CDR1 SEHNR and CDR2 FQNEAQ (reference sequence). The V end was cut by 3 bases, the J end by 7 bases, with 13 bases between. CDR3 size: 13 residues.

The chain employs TRBV7-3 and TRBJ2-7; D is undetermined. From germline, CDR1 is SGHTA and CDR2 FQGTGA. CDR3 length: 12 residues. V lost 2 bases, J lost 7 bases, and 9 bases lay in between. This CDR3 reads CASSLPAGEQYF. The CDR3 nucleotides are TGTGCCAGCAGCTTACCCGCCGGGGAGCAGTACTTC. Combining the CDR3 with reference TRBV7-3 and TRBJ2-7 gives the whole variable domain GAGVSQTPSNKVTEKGKYVELRCDPISGHTALYWYRQSLGQGPEFLIYFQGTGAADDSGLPNDRFFAVRPEGSVSTLKIQRTERGDSAVYLCASSLPAGEQYFGPGTRLTVT.

The chain joins TRBV5-1 to TRBJ2-2; perhaps TRBD2 as D (6 bases). The CDR3 runs to 15 residues. Germline CDR1 and CDR2: SGHRS and YFSETQ. V dropped 3 bases and J dropped 1 base, with 10 bases sitting between them. The CDR3 loop is CASSSGLQNTGELFF. The CDR3 DNA reads as TGCGCCAGCAGCTCGGGACTCCAGAACACCGGGGAGCTGTTTTTT.

The chain couples TRBV3-1 (or the pseudogene TRBV3-2) to TRBJ1-3; 7 bases agree with TRBD1. Trimming took 3 bases from V and 5 from J; bases not matched to a gene: 4. The CDR3 runs to 14 residues. Germline lookup yields CDR1 LGHDT and CDR2 YNNKEL (reference sequence). The chain's CDR3 is CASSHHRGRNTIYF. For the CDR3, the DNA is TGTGCCAGCAGCCACCACAGGGGCAGAAACACCATATATTTT.

The rearrangement links TRBV18 to TRBJ1-3; 7 nucleotides align to TRBD1. With V trimmed by 6 bases and J by 2 bases, 4 bases remained unmatched. The CDR3 consists of 14 residues. Germline V gene data show CDR1 as KGHSH and CDR2 as LQKENI. CDR3 amino acids: CASSDGTAGNTIYF. The DNA of the CDR3 is TGTGCCAGCTCGGACGGGACAGCTGGAAACACCATATATTTT.

The chain is built from TRBV10-3 and TRBJ2-7; D possibly corresponds to TRBD1 (6 bases). The CDR3 loop spans 12 amino acids. The V gene's germline CDR1 is ENHRY and CDR2 SYGVKD. The germline V and J ends were trimmed by 8 bases and 3 bases, with 11 bases remaining between them. The chain's CDR3 is CAIGTGSYEQYF. The CDR3 nucleotides are TGTGCCATCGGAACAGGGAGCTACGAGCAGTACTTC.

The chain combines TRBV4-3 with TRBJ1-2; D remains unclear. The CDR3 runs to 15 residues. Germline CDR1 and CDR2: LGHNA and YSLEER. V was shortened by 0 bases and J by 4 bases, with 12 bases between the two germline ends. The DNA for the CDR3 is TGCGCCAGCAGCCAAGAGCCGGGGTATAGCTATGGCTACACCTTC. Translated, it gives CASSQEPGYSYGYTF.

The chain combines TRBV19 with TRBJ1-1; D not resolved. V was shortened by 3 bases and J by 1 base, with 6 bases between the two germline ends. CDR1 and CDR2 (germline): LNHDA, SQIVND (reference sequence). The CDR3 length is 13 residues. The CDR3 protein is CASSMARNTEAFF. The CDR3 DNA follows: TGTGCCAGTAGTATGGCCAGGAACACTGAAGCTTTCTTT.

The V and J genes are TRBV3-1 (or the pseudogene TRBV3-2) and TRBJ1-3; TRBD1 might be the D (6 bases). Germline assignment: CDR1 LGHDT and CDR2 YNNKEL (reference sequence). The ends were cut back, 4 bases at V and 0 bases at J, with 16 bases in the middle. CDR3 length: 17 amino acids. CDR3 region: CASSRLDSPVSGNTIYF. CDR3 DNA sequence: TGTGCCAGCAGCCGCTTGGACAGTCCCGTCTCTGGAAACACCATATATTTT.